This T cell receptor (beta chain) was captured by sequencing in a study of early T cells in non-severe SARS-CoV-2 infection (dated by TCRdb to about 2021). Context from the whole study: Because TCR sequencing relied on bulk RNA taken from unsorted whole blood, pairing of alpha and beta chains was not possible.

According to the germline V gene (reference sequence), CDR1 reads LGHDT and CDR2 reads YNNKEL. The CDR3 holds 10 amino acids from the cysteine to the phenylalanine. Only the CDR3 portion is preserved as DNA: 30 bases, with reading frame beginning at the first base. The trim is 2 bases for V and 7 bases for J, with a gap of 2 bases between the germline ends. Study-wide conclusions, independent of this receptor: VDJdb matching was skewed toward anti-spike CD8 responses and likely underestimated virus-specific expansions by missing private and CD4 specificities.

This clonotype was seen only a few times. The antigen this receptor binds is unknown. No much larger clonotype is one base removed from it; base qualities were not supplied. The library relied on 5' RACE. TCRdb lists the instrument as NextSeq 500. Unique molecular identifiers were attached to individual cDNA molecules in the TCR library protocol so that sequencing error and PCR bias could be corrected. Sequencing covered both TCR alpha and beta chains, and within each sample the abundances of alpha and beta sequences were tightly co-correlated. Per the source publication's procedure: Decombinator V4 was used to perform V gene, J gene and CDR3 annotation of TCR sequences. Expanded TCRs were defined as changing significantly between any two time points under a Poisson model with p below 0.0001. Abundances of TCRs were expressed as counts per million after normalisation to the total number of TCRs sequenced in each sample. MAIT TCRs were defined by TRAV1-2 paired with TRAJ12, TRAJ20 or TRAJ33, and iNKT TCRs by TRAV10 paired with TRAJ18. VDJdb, accessed 1 November 2021, was searched for CMV, EBV and SARS-CoV-2 annotated TCRs, with TCRs annotated for multiple antigens excluded. TCRdb ran its own pipeline on the public reads, namely fastp trimming at Q25 and MiXCR clone calling, and kept in-frame beta chains. Every distinct CDR3 protein forms one entry, paired with its most common genes and DNA. It is TCRdb's table, rather than the study itself, that gives the V and J calls and clone size. The sample table lists more than 50,000 distinct CDR3 sequences, roughly 12% of them with a count of one. Jointly, the top ten make up 4.8% of the sample.

A case-control design nested within a healthcare worker cohort in London, UK, was used, with weekly nasopharyngeal swab PCR tests and blood sampling performed. Between 23 and 31 March 2020, the week of the UK lockdown, healthcare workers were enrolled and then followed up weekly for as long as 16 weeks. Sequenced sample: whole blood. The sequence derives from an adult who was a healthcare worker with PCR-confirmed SARS-CoV-2 infection or an uninfected control (not recorded which). The sequence joins TRBV3-1 to TRBJ2-5; too little of a D gene remains to name it. The CDR3 protein sequence reads: CASSQMTQYF. The DNA sequence is TGTGCCAGCAGCCAAATGACCCAGTACTTC.